The present T cell receptor beta chain was sequenced within a study of T cell repertoires in cytomegalovirus infection. Whole-study context: CMV epitopes used comprised recently identified HLA-C-restricted ones and well-studied HLA-B-restricted ones. Indications came from public TCR beta signatures; they pointed to CMV infection and to a matching HLA type. General observations from the study: CMV-specific TCR beta clonotypes restricted by HLA-C were the ones dominating the ex vivo response.

From the reads, TCRdb called clonotypes with MiXCR, one entry per CDR3 protein. The data contain more than 250,000 distinct CDR3 sequences, approximately 25% of them singletons. With V trimmed by 3 bases and J by 3 bases, 5 bases remained unmatched. The CDR3 length is 15 residues. Germline CDR1 reads SGHTA; CDR2 reads FQGNSA. This clonotype has ten or more counts. What it binds is not known. The sequencing used cultured PBMCs, collected from culture after CMV antigen stimulation. The chain has TRBV7-2 and TRBJ2-1; 7 bases line up with TRBD2. The TCR sequence derives from a human donor in good health (CMV status not recorded). Some clones in this sample may be carry-over from other donors' samples. The CDR3 sequence: CASSFGGRNYNEQFF. CDR3 bases: TGTGCCAGCAGCTTTGGCGGGAGAAACTACAATGAGCAGTTCTTC.